This T cell receptor (beta chain) is drawn from a study of blood T cell repertoires in COVID-19 (TCRdb year 2020). In terms of the full investigation: Samples from collaborators originated in the United States, Italy and Spain and spanned both the acute and convalescent phases of COVID-19. Subjects who had been exposed to COVID-19, were actively infected with it, or had recovered from it provided the deeply sampled blood TCRbeta repertoires that made up the dataset. The material from the prospective study consisted of cDNA or gDNA derived from T cells, B-cell-depleted T cells, or PBMCs. The sample metadata nearly always contained a de-identified subject ID, COVID-19 status, age in years and sex. The samples were drawn from the first 160 participants of the ongoing ImmuneRACE study and from 1,254 subjects provided by 6 global collaborators. The repertoires were made available in a free public database intended to serve as a resource for research on the immune response to SARS-CoV-2. Where HLA class I and class II types were available, the types were taken from metadata supplied by the sample provider, not from assay-based typing. What the research found in general, with its limitations: The quantity of clinical and demographic metadata differed by source and by participant and was supplied without curation.

The CDR3 goes from the cysteine to the phenylalanine over 15 residues. Only CDR3 DNA remains: 45 bases, in frame from the first base. From a lookup of the germline V gene (reference sequence), CDR1 and CDR2 are LNHDA and SQIVND. V trim: 5 bases; J trim: 3 bases; unmatched bases: 4. TCRbeta CDR3 regions were amplified from genomic DNA using the immunoSEQ Assay, a bias-controlled multiplex PCR. As for how the authors treated the data: Nucleated cell counts per sample were estimated from amplification of reference gene primers within the assay. To quantify the absolute abundance of each unique TCRbeta CDR3 rearrangement, sequence reads were collapsed and filtered. For each sample, productive Simpson clonality was calculated by taking the square root of Simpson's diversity index across productive rearrangements. The table was pulled from immuneACCESS by TCRdb, which kept in-frame rearrangements only. Such tables lose some clones; where checked, under half of the loss comes from unresolved V genes, and the rest has no known cause. That table is the source of V, J and clone size, and D and trimming were worked out from the DNA. The sample data list around 310,000 clones, and roughly 90% of these were observed just once. The ten largest clones add up to roughly 1% of the sample.

One collaborating source in Seattle enrolled patients while the patients were actively infected and followed the patients over time throughout the course of disease. The collaborating institutions used their own protocols to collect whole blood in K2EDTA tubes. Collaborator samples were shipped for TCRbeta analysis as frozen whole blood, isolated PBMCs, or DNA extracted from either sample type. This clone was observed a single time. The antigen it binds to is not known. It has no much larger one-base neighbor in the sample; base qualities were not kept. The chain is encoded by TRBV19 joined to TRBJ2-7; 13 central nucleotides agree with TRBD2. The specimen sequenced was peripheral blood. This clonotype originated in a woman between 40 and 55 years old with COVID-19, enrolled during active disease. The CDR3 sequence is CASSSGTSGVYEQYF. The DNA reads as follows: TGTGCCAGTAGTTCCGGGACTAGCGGGGTCTACGAGCAGTACTTC.